This T cell receptor (beta chain) came from a study of early T cells in non-severe SARS-CoV-2 infection. The overall study: Sequencing targeted bulk RNA from unsorted whole blood, leaving chains unpaired.

In the library, individual cDNA molecules carried attached unique molecular identifiers. TCRdb reanalysed the 5' RACE reads using MiXCR and keeps one entry per CDR3 protein. The sample has 85,000 to 100,000 distinct CDR3 sequences, around 13% seen once. This CDR3 comprises 14 residues. Germline V gene sequence: CDR1 DFQATT, CDR2 SNEGSKA (reference sequence). Trimming shortened V by 2 bases and J by 10 bases, and 15 bases separated the two germline ends. The origin of this receptor is an adult who was a healthcare worker with PCR-confirmed SARS-CoV-2 infection or an uninfected control (not recorded which). The J gene is TRBJ1-6, the V gene TRBV20-1; D possibly corresponds to TRBD1 (5 bases). The sequenced sample was whole blood. CDR3 in DNA: TGCAGTGCTAGACCGGGACTCGAAAGATCACCCCTCCACTTT. Translating it yields CSARPGLERSPLHF.